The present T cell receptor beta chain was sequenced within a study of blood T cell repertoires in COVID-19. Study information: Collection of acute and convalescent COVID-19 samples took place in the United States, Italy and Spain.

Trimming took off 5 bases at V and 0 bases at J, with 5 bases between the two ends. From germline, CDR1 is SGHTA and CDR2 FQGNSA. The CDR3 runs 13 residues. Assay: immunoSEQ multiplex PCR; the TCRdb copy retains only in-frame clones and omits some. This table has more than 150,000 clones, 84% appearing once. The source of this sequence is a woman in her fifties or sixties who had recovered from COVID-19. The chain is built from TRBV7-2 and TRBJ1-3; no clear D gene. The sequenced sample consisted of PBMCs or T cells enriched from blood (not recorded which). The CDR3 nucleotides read TGTGCCAGCAGCGGGAGCTCTGGAAACACCATATATTTT. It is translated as CASSGSSGNTIYF.